A single T cell receptor beta chain is shown here with its context. Time point specified: pretreatment peripheral blood. Clones were sequenced by immunoSEQ multiplex PCR, and TCRdb holds only the in-frame ones, with some missing. The data show 38,000 or so clones, around four fifths seen once. The entry originates in a study of PD-L1 blockade in urothelial cancer. V trimming: 4 bases; J trimming: 7 bases; junction bases outside the gene matches: 6. The CDR3 is 13 amino acids. Germline CDR1 reads SQVTM; CDR2 reads ANQGSEA. The sequencing used PBMCs, collected around atezolizumab (anti-PD-L1) treatment. The chain combines TRBV29-1 with TRBJ2-1; 8 nucleotides match TRBD2. This clonotype was sampled from a man older than 75 with urothelial cancer. This chain's CDR3 is CSVAGGPLNEQFF. CDR3 bases: TGCAGCGTTGCGGGAGGGCCCCTGAATGAGCAGTTCTTC.